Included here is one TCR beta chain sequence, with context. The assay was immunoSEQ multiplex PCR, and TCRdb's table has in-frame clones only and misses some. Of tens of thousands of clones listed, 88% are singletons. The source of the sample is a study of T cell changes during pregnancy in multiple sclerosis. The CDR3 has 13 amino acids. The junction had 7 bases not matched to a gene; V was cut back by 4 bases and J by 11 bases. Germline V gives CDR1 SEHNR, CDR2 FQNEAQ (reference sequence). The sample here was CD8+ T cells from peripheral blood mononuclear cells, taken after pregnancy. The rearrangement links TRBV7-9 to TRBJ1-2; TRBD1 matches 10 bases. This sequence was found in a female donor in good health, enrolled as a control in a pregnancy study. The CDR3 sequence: CASSSGQGRRYTF. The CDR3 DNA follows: TGTGCCAGCAGCTCGGGACAGGGGCGGAGGTACACCTTC.